The 31 T cell receptor beta chains reported below all come from one sample, sequenced in a study of T cell responses to AZD1222 COVID-19 vaccine. The protocol was immunoSEQ multiplex PCR, while the TCRdb copy is restricted to in-frame clones and leaves out a portion. The sample carries about 130,000 clones, 90% recorded once. Material: peripheral blood, obtained on day 0 of AZD1222 vaccination. Every receptor here comes from an adult in good health.

This clone was seen once. This sequence joins TRBV28 and TRBJ1-1; D is unresolved. With 0 bases removed from V and 1 base from J, the gap between germline ends came to 6 bases. The length of the CDR3 is 14 residues. Looked up from germline, CDR1 is MDHEN and CDR2 is SYDVKM. The CDR3 reads CASSLWAPNTEAFF. The CDR3 DNA is TGTGCCAGCAGTTTATGGGCACCGAACACTGAAGCTTTCTTT.

This chain uses TRBV5-6 with TRBJ1-1, with D possibly matching TRBD1 (5 bases). Per the germline V gene, CDR1 is SGHDT and CDR2 is YYEEEE. V lost 3 bases and J lost 11, with 11 bases in between. The CDR3 covers 11 residues. As DNA, the CDR3 is TGTGCCAGCAGCTCCGAGGGGTACGCTTTCTTT. Translated, it gives CASSSEGYAFF.

This chain joins TRBV6-5 and TRBJ1-2; the match to TRBD1 covers 11 bases. Trimming cost V 5 bases and J 4 bases; bases outside gene matches: 3. Germline values: CDR1 MNHEY, CDR2 SVGAGI. This CDR3 is built from 14 residues. The CDR3 spells CASSPGQGGYGYTF. The CDR3 DNA reads as TGTGCCAGCAGTCCGGGACAGGGGGGCTATGGCTACACCTTC.

This clone has just a few counts. This sequence joins TRBV2 and TRBJ1-1; no clear D gene. This CDR3 spans 15 amino acids. Trimming stripped 7 bases from V and 5 bases from J, with 20 bases between. Germline assignment: CDR1 SNHLY and CDR2 FYNNEI. CDR3 in DNA: TGTGCCAGCAATTCCCGAGAGGACGCGTATACTGAAGCTTTCTTT. Encoded protein: CASNSREDAYTEAFF.

This clone was recorded once. This chain links TRBV5-1 with TRBJ1-1; 7 nucleotides line up with TRBD1. The V gene's germline CDR1 is SGHRS and CDR2 YFSETQ. V lost 0 bases, J lost 4 bases, and 3 bases stayed unmatched. This CDR3 region has 14 residues. This CDR3 reads CASSLEQGITEAFF. The CDR3, as DNA: TGCGCCAGCAGCTTGGAACAGGGGATCACTGAAGCTTTCTTT.

The chain carries TRBV7-6 and TRBJ2-2; perhaps TRBD2 as D (7 bases). Looked up from germline, CDR1 is SGHVS and CDR2 is FNYEAQ. The V end was cut by 5 bases, the J end by 2 bases, with 18 bases between. The CDR3 has 17 amino acids. The chain's CDR3 is CASSLRPGGFNTGELFF. CDR3 nucleotide sequence: TGTGCCAGCAGCCTCCGACCGGGGGGCTTTAACACCGGGGAGCTGTTTTTT.

This clone is a singleton in its sample. This chain links TRBV19 with TRBJ1-3, with 8 bases lining up with TRBD1. The CDR3 runs to 15 residues. V shed 3 bases and J 2 bases; nucleotides not matched to a gene: 3. CDR1 and CDR2 from the germline V gene are LNHDA and SQIVND (reference sequence). The CDR3 DNA is TGTGCCAGTAGTATGGGACAGGAGACTGGAAACACCATATATTTT. Protein product: CASSMGQETGNTIYF.

The gene calls are TRBV10-3 and TRBJ1-2; 8 nucleotides align to TRBD1. Germline trimming cut 10 bases from V and 8 bases from J; bases unmatched to any gene: 9. The germline CDR1 and CDR2 sequences are ENHRY and SYGVKD. The CDR3 has 12 residues. The CDR3 DNA reads as TGTGCCACCGACAGGGGATCAGCAGGCTACACCTTC. It codes for CATDRGSAGYTF.

The rearrangement joins TRBV11-3 to TRBJ2-7, with D unclear. This CDR3 region has 15 residues. CDR1 is SGHNT and CDR2 is YENEEA in the germline V gene. V lost 5 bases and J lost 0, with 14 bases in between. CDR3 sequence reads: CASSIGGSSSYEQYF. The CDR3 coding sequence is TGTGCCAGCAGCATCGGCGGCAGCAGCTCCTACGAGCAGTACTTC.

V and J are TRBV6-5 and TRBJ1-2; D is undetermined. Germline CDR1 is MNHEY and CDR2 is SVGAGI. The V gene lost 5 bases and the J gene lost 2 bases, with 12 bases spanning the gap. The CDR3 covers 14 residues. The DNA for the CDR3 is TGTGCCAGCAGTACCCGGGCCCAGAACTATGGCTACACCTTC. Protein product: CASSTRAQNYGYTF.

The chain links TRBV4-3 to TRBJ1-2; 7 nucleotides line up with TRBD1. CDR1 LGHNA and CDR2 YSLEER come from the germline V gene. The V segment lost 3 bases and the J segment 4 bases; nucleotides outside the gene matches: 14. The CDR3 covers 17 residues. This CDR3 is CASSQGGPRDRTYGYTF. The CDR3 DNA reads as TGCGCCAGCAGCCAGGGTGGGCCTCGGGACAGAACCTATGGCTACACCTTC.

V and J are TRBV19 and TRBJ1-5, with a possible D match to TRBD1 (6 bases). Germline values: CDR1 LNHDA, CDR2 SQIVND (reference sequence). Trimming took 6 bases from V and 5 from J, leaving 14 bases between them. CDR3 length: 14 residues. Here the CDR3 DNA reads TGTGCCAGTAGGCTAGCAGGGGTTTATCAGCCCCAGCATTTT. It is translated as CASRLAGVYQPQHF. The full variable domain, in which reference TRBV19 and TRBJ1-5 provide the parts outside the CDR3, is DGGITQSPKYLFRKEGQNVTLSCEQNLNHDAMYWYRQDPGQGLRLIYYSQIVNDFQKGDIAEGYSVSREKKESFPLTVTSAQKNPTAFYLCASRLAGVYQPQHFGDGTRLSIL.

This chain links TRBV4-1 with TRBJ2-5; D unclear. The V end was cut by 0 bases, the J end by 7 bases, with 21 bases between. In germline, CDR1 is MGHRA, CDR2 YSYEKL. The CDR3 sequence is 17 residues long. CDR3 region: CASSQDFRTPWIGTQYF. The CDR3 region has the DNA TGCGCCAGCAGCCAAGATTTCAGGACCCCCTGGATCGGGACCCAGTACTTC.

This chain connects TRBV11-2 to TRBJ2-3, with a possible D match to TRBD2 (6 bases). CDR1 is SGHAT and CDR2 is FQNNGV in the germline V gene. V gave up 1 base and J gave up 0 bases, with 11 bases separating them. The CDR3 runs to 16 residues. The DNA for the CDR3 is TGTGCCAGCAGCTTAGCGGGTGCGGGGAGCACAGATACGCAGTATTTT. This sequence encodes CASSLAGAGSTDTQYF. Full variable domain (remainder filled in from reference TRBV11-2 and TRBJ2-3): EAGVAQSPRYKIIEKRQSVAFWCNPISGHATLYWYQQILGQGPKLLIQFQNNGVVDDSQLPKDRFSAERLKGVDSTLKIQPAKLEDSAVYLCASSLAGAGSTDTQYFGPGTRLTVL.

This sequence joins TRBV24-1 and TRBJ1-6; 8 nucleotides line up with TRBD1. The germline gives CDR1 KGHDR, CDR2 SFDVKD. This CDR3 contains 14 residues. The trim removed 6 bases at V and 7 bases at J, leaving 4 bases unmatched. The DNA for the CDR3 is TGTGCCACCAGTCAGGGGGCAGGGAATTCACCCCTCCACTTT. Protein product: CATSQGAGNSPLHF.

This sequence joins TRBV6-6 and TRBJ2-1; unclear D gene. The CDR3 covers 11 residues. The V and J ends lost 2 bases and 8 bases respectively, with 4 bases between them. The germline gives CDR1 MNHNY, CDR2 SVGAGI (reference sequence). For the CDR3, the DNA is TGTGCCAGCAGTTACATATATGAGCAGTTCTTC. Translating it yields CASSYIYEQFF.

V usage is TRBV6-6 and J usage is TRBJ1-6, with a weak D call TRBD1 (6 bases). CDR3 length equals 14 residues. Trimming removed 8 bases from V and 3 bases from J, with 11 bases in between. The V gene's germline CDR1 is MNHNY and CDR2 SVGAGI (reference sequence). In DNA form, the CDR3 reads TGTGCCAGCGGCAAGGGGGGCTATAATTCACCCCTCCACTTT. Translation: CASGKGGYNSPLHF.

The chain joins TRBV6-5 to TRBJ2-7; possibly TRBD1 for D (5 bases). Germline lookup yields CDR1 MNHEY and CDR2 SVGAGI. The CDR3 spans 16 residues. V lost 0 bases and J 0 bases, leaving 12 bases between the germline ends. The CDR3 DNA follows: TGTGCCAGCAGTTACTCGACAGTTCCTAGCTCCTACGAGCAGTACTTC. Amino acid sequence: CASSYSTVPSSYEQYF.

This clone came up once. The V and J genes are TRBV6-5 and TRBJ1-5; TRBD1 agrees at 7 bases. Germline values: CDR1 MNHEY, CDR2 SVGAGI. V shed 4 bases, J shed 2 bases, and the junction held 5 bases outside the gene matches. This CDR3 comprises 15 residues. The DNA of the CDR3 is TGTGCCAGCAGTTTAGACAGGGTGGGCAATCAGCCCCAGCATTTT. Translating it yields CASSLDRVGNQPQHF.

The rearrangement joins TRBV6-5 to TRBJ1-2, with TRBD1 as a possible D gene (5 bases). V was pared by 0 bases and J by 8 bases, with 7 bases between. The CDR3 sequence is 12 residues long. Germline V gives CDR1 MNHEY, CDR2 SVGAGI. CDR3: CASSYSEGGYTF. In DNA form, the CDR3 reads TGTGCCAGCAGTTACTCGGAGGGGGGCTACACCTTC.

This sequence joins TRBV24-1 and TRBJ2-2, with D unresolved. Germline CDR1 reads KGHDR; CDR2 reads SFDVKD. There are 15 residues in the CDR3. With 5 bases removed from V and 5 bases from J, the gap between germline ends came to 14 bases. The CDR3 here is CATSAPAGYTGELFF. The CDR3 coding sequence is TGTGCCACCAGTGCCCCAGCAGGTTATACCGGGGAGCTGTTTTTT.

This clone was seen only once. V gene TRBV5-4 combines with J gene TRBJ2-7; D might be TRBD1 or TRBD2, each matching 6 bases. Trimming stripped 0 bases from V and 2 bases from J, with 12 bases between. Germline CDR1 SGHNT, CDR2 YYREEE (reference sequence). CDR3 length equals 15 residues. The CDR3: CASSLVGGPTYEQYF. CDR3 DNA sequence: TGTGCCAGCAGCTTGGTTGGGGGGCCTACCTACGAGCAGTACTTC.

The chain links TRBV7-9 to TRBJ1-1, with a tentative D call TRBD1 (5 bases). The length of the CDR3 is 13 residues. V shed 5 bases and J shed 11 bases, with 18 bases lying between them. Germline V gene lookup returns CDR1 SEHNR and CDR2 FQNEAQ (reference sequence). The CDR3 DNA follows: TGTGCCAGCAGCCGCGACGGGGAAGGGGAGGCTTTCTTT. Translating gives CASSRDGEGEAFF.

This clone was counted once. The V call is TRBV19, the J call TRBJ1-1; D gene uncertain. This CDR3 comprises 14 residues. V lost 5 bases, J lost 1 base, and 11 bases lay in between. Per germline, CDR1 LNHDA and CDR2 SQIVND (reference sequence). CDR3 sequence (DNA): TGTGCCAGTAGTTTCTTGGAGGGGAACACTGAAGCTTTCTTT. Translated: CASSFLEGNTEAFF. Looking up the rest from reference TRBV19 and TRBJ1-1 gives the full variable domain: DGGITQSPKYLFRKEGQNVTLSCEQNLNHDAMYWYRQDPGQGLRLIYYSQIVNDFQKGDIAEGYSVSREKKESFPLTVTSAQKNPTAFYLCASSFLEGNTEAFFGQGTRLTVV.

This sequence joins TRBV7-2 and TRBJ1-1, with D perhaps matching TRBD1 (6 bases). The CDR3 sequence is 16 residues long. Trimming took 0 bases from V and 5 from J, leaving 16 bases between them. Germline V CDR1 and CDR2: SGHTA, FQGNSA. DNA for the CDR3: TGTGCCAGCAGCTTAGCGCTAGGCAGGGGCAATACTGAAGCTTTCTTT. Translation gives CASSLALGRGNTEAFF.

This chain joins TRBV5-1 and TRBJ1-1, with D maybe TRBD1 (5 bases). The germline V and J ends were trimmed by 0 bases and 7 bases, with 13 bases remaining between them. There are 14 residues in the CDR3. Germline CDR1 is SGHRS and CDR2 is YFSETQ. The CDR3 DNA is TGCGCCAGCAGCTTGGGAGGGGCGGGTATTGAAGCTTTCTTT. Amino acids: CASSLGGAGIEAFF.

The chain links TRBV18 to TRBJ1-1; 7 positions match TRBD1. This CDR3 spans 16 amino acids. Germline loops: CDR1 KGHSH, CDR2 LQKENI. V shed 6 bases and J 0 bases; nucleotides not matched to a gene: 10. The CDR3 nucleotides are TGTGCCAGCTCCCTCAAGGGGGCGCTTATGAACACTGAAGCTTTCTTT. Translated: CASSLKGALMNTEAFF.

This chain connects TRBV24-1 to TRBJ1-5; D not certain. Trimming pared 4 bases from V and 7 bases from J, leaving 7 bases between. This CDR3 region has 12 residues. From germline, CDR1 is KGHDR and CDR2 SFDVKD. CDR3 residues: CATSDPQQPQHF. The CDR3 nucleotides are TGTGCCACCAGTGACCCCCAACAGCCCCAGCATTTT.

This chain uses TRBV7-2 with TRBJ1-2; D may be TRBD1 (5 bases). The CDR3 spans 14 residues. Trimming took 5 bases from V and 2 from J, leaving 12 bases between them. Germline V gene sequence: CDR1 SGHTA, CDR2 FQGNSA. CDR3 DNA sequence: TGTGCCAGCAGCCAAAATCAGGGAAACTATGGCTACACCTTC. Amino acids: CASSQNQGNYGYTF.

About this clone itself: Other DNA sequences within the sample encode an identical CDR3. The chain employs TRBV6-2 or TRBV6-3 and TRBJ2-2; D is uncertain. This CDR3 has 13 amino acids. The V end lost 3 bases, the J end lost 0 bases, and 2 bases lay between the germline ends. The germline CDR1 and CDR2 sequences are MNHEY and SVGEGT. The CDR3: CASSYPNTGELFF. DNA of the CDR3: TGTGCCAGCAGTTATCCGAACACCGGGGAGCTGTTTTTT.

CDR3 protein: CASSVGTSYGYTF. Written as DNA, the CDR3 is TGTGCCAGCAGCGTAGGGACCAGCTATGGCTACACCTTC. V usage is TRBV9 and J usage is TRBJ1-2; D gene unclear. Looked up from germline, CDR1 is SGDLS and CDR2 is YYNGEE. V lost 0 bases and J 4 bases, leaving 7 bases between the germline ends. CDR3 length: 13 amino acids. Complete variable domain (other parts from reference TRBV9 and TRBJ1-2): DSGVTQTPKHLITATGQRVTLRCSPRSGDLSVYWYQQSLDQGLQFLIQYYNGEERAKGNILERFSAQQFPDLHSELNLSSLELGDSALYFCASSVGTSYGYTFGSGTRLTVV.